The 8 T cell receptor beta chains below were found in one sample sequenced in a study of beta chain features in type 1 diabetes. Broader study findings: When Type 1 diabetes patients were examined, their TCRB CDR3s proved moderately but significantly shorter in all four CD4+ subsets.

Since all of the isolated RNA was reverse transcribed, expressed TCRB transcripts were what got sequenced. Clones were sequenced by immunoSEQ multiplex PCR, and TCRdb holds only the in-frame ones, with some missing. The sample shows 130,000 or so clones, roughly 15% of them seen only once. These receptors are not linked to any known antigen. The sequenced sample consisted of central memory CD4+ T cells from blood. The receptors here all came from a man younger than 45 with type 1 diabetes.

In this sample, this clone turned up a few times. The V and J genes are TRBV7-2 and TRBJ1-6, with D tentatively TRBD1 (5 bases). CDR3 size: 16 residues. CDR1 SGHTA and CDR2 FQGNSA come from the germline V gene. V was pared by 0 bases and J by 6 bases, with 12 bases between. In DNA, the CDR3 is TGTGCCAGCAGCTTAGCGAGCAGGGCTAGTAATTCACCCCTCCACTTT. This encodes CASSLASRASNSPLHF.

In this sample, this clone turned up a few times. The rearrangement links TRBV6-5 to TRBJ2-5, with 7 nucleotides matching TRBD2. This CDR3 is built from 15 residues. V was pared by 7 bases and J by 7 bases, with 15 bases of the junction left unmatched. Germline V gene sequence: CDR1 MNHEY, CDR2 SVGAGI. CDR3 residues: CASKSGTNREGTQYF. The CDR3 bases are TGTGCCAGCAAGTCCGGGACTAACCGGGAAGGGACCCAGTACTTC.

The V call is TRBV20-1, the J call TRBJ2-5; no firm D call. V was trimmed by 2 bases and J by 5 bases, leaving 6 bases between them. There are 11 residues in the CDR3. Germline CDR1 DFQATT, CDR2 SNEGSKA (reference sequence). The CDR3 spells CSARSVETQYF. The CDR3 DNA follows: TGCAGTGCTAGATCAGTTGAGACCCAGTACTTC.

In this sample, this clone turned up a few times. The chain joins TRBV6-5 to TRBJ1-4; D remains ambiguous. Deletions cut 5 bases from V and 4 bases from J, with 14 bases between. The germline CDR1 and CDR2 sequences are MNHEY and SVGAGI. This CDR3 spans 15 amino acids. The chain's CDR3 is CASSSGGSYNEKLFF. DNA for the CDR3: TGTGCCAGCAGTAGCGGCGGAAGTTATAATGAAAAACTGTTTTTT.

The chain uses TRBV5-4 and TRBJ2-5; 10 bases fit TRBD1. CDR3 length equals 16 residues. CDR1 and CDR2 from the germline V gene are SGHNT and YYREEE (reference sequence). The junction had 7 bases not matched to a gene; V was cut back by 4 bases and J by 1 base. Here the CDR3 reads CASSPRTGGSQETQYF. In DNA form, the CDR3 reads TGTGCCAGCAGCCCTCGGACAGGGGGTTCCCAAGAGACCCAGTACTTC.

This clone was observed a few times. The chain links TRBV30 to TRBJ1-2; no reliable D call. V lost 2 bases and J 7 bases, leaving 11 bases between the germline ends. The CDR3 runs to 12 residues. CDR1 is GTSNPN, CDR2 SVGIG, per germline (reference sequence). This chain's CDR3 is CAWSLEARGYTF. The CDR3 coding sequence is TGTGCCTGGAGTCTCGAGGCCCGTGGCTACACCTTC.

The V gene is TRBV7-2, the J gene TRBJ2-1; 8 positions agree with TRBD2. The V gene's germline CDR1 is SGHTA and CDR2 FQGNSA. J lost 3 bases, V lost 5 bases, and 6 bases had no gene match. This CDR3 comprises 15 residues. CDR3 coding DNA: TGTGCCAGCAGCCGAGGGCGGGGGGACTACAATGAGCAGTTCTTC. It yields the protein CASSRGRGDYNEQFF.

This clone was found a few times. The V and J genes are TRBV11-3 and TRBJ2-1; D is unclear. Germline V gene data show CDR1 as SGHNT and CDR2 as YENEEA. Between the trimmed V and J ends, which lost 1 base and 3 bases, there was a span of 4 bases. CDR3 length: 13 amino acids. Written as DNA, the CDR3 is TGTGCCAGCAGCTTAGGGGGCTACAATGAGCAGTTCTTC. Translation gives CASSLGGYNEQFF.